This T cell receptor (beta chain) is from a study of Graves' ophthalmopathy and Graves' hyperthyroidism. Amplified TCR beta CDR3 regions were obtained using RNA transcripts as template. First-round RT-PCR employed HTBI primers, with a second-round multiplex PCR after it. TCRdb redid the calling of the multiplex PCR reads with MiXCR, one entry per CDR3 protein. The top ten clones hold roughly 10% of a sample with around 1,000,000 distinct CDR3 sequences, about two fifths of them seen once. Trimming took 1 base from V and 6 from J, leaving 16 bases between them. The CDR3 totals 15 residues. CDR1 MNHEY and CDR2 SVGEGT come from the germline V gene.

Source material: peripheral blood or thyroid tissue (not recorded which). The sequence came from an adult man with Graves' hyperthyroidism. V is TRBV6-2 or TRBV6-3 and J is TRBJ2-7; perhaps TRBD1 as D (6 bases). Here the CDR3 DNA reads TGTGCCAGCAGTTACTTGGGGACACTTGGCAGCGAGCAGTACTTC. Translating gives CASSYLGTLGSEQYF.